This passage covers 20 T cell receptor beta chains from one sample sequenced in a study of response to subunit inactivated influenza vaccine (dated by TCRdb to between 2018 and 2020). The library was produced with RT-PCR. Sequencing used an Illumina HiSeq 2500. In-frame beta chains were kept once TCRdb had trimmed the public reads at Q25 with fastp and called clones with MiXCR. All rows with the same CDR3 protein become a single entry with the most common DNA and genes. This sample lists roughly 500,000 distinct CDR3 sequences; 16% were detected once. The biggest ten clones account for less than 4% of the sample. The sample consisted of CD4+ T cells sorted from PBMCs, taken 23 to 25 months after vaccination. All receptors come from a man between 45 and 75 years old who received an inactivated influenza vaccine. Donor details come from another sample of the same person, matched by shared clones.

This clonotype was observed a few times. The chain recombines TRBV11-2 with TRBJ1-1, with a tentative D call TRBD1 (6 bases). Germline CDR1 and CDR2: SGHAT and FQNNGV. V dropped 6 bases and J dropped 3 bases, with 26 bases sitting between them. The CDR3 runs 18 residues. Here the CDR3 DNA reads TGTGCCAGCAGTTCTAACTGGGACATCCTTTATAGGGACACTGAAGCTTTCTTT. Its protein product is CASSSNWDILYRDTEAFF.

The chain carries TRBV4-1 and TRBJ1-2; tentatively, D is TRBD1 (5 bases). The CDR3 is 13 amino acids. Trimming took off 2 bases at V and 7 bases at J, with 11 bases between the two ends. Germline loops: CDR1 MGHRA, CDR2 YSYEKL. CDR3 coding DNA: TGCGCCAGCAGCCAATCTGGGGCGGGTGGCTACACCTTC. This encodes CASSQSGAGGYTF.

This clonotype was recorded at least ten times. This rearrangement joins TRBV28 to TRBJ2-3, with 12 bases matching TRBD2. V dropped 6 bases and J dropped 5; count of bases not matched to a gene: 6. The CDR3 sequence is 15 residues long. Germline V lookup: CDR1 MDHEN, CDR2 SYDVKM. CDR3 in DNA: TGTGCCAGCAGAACACTAGCGGGAGGCGGAGATACGCAGTATTTT. Protein product: CASRTLAGGGDTQYF.

This clonotype has more than one count but fewer than ten. This rearrangement joins TRBV14 to TRBJ2-1; 9 bases align to TRBD2. The CDR3 is made up of 18 amino acids. The V segment lost 0 bases and the J segment 8 bases; nucleotides outside the gene matches: 14. Germline V CDR1 and CDR2: SGHDN, FVKESK. In nucleotides, the CDR3 is TGTGCCAGCAGCCAAGATAATTGGGCTGCGGGGGGGCTGCATGAGCAGTTCTTC. Encoded protein: CASSQDNWAAGGLHEQFF.

In this sample, this clonotype turned up a few times. The rearrangement links TRBV19 to TRBJ1-5, with 9 bases matching TRBD1. CDR1 is LNHDA, CDR2 SQIVND, per germline (reference sequence). The CDR3 consists of 14 residues. With V trimmed by 6 bases and J by 7 bases, 7 bases remained unmatched. The CDR3 bases are TGTGCCAGTAGGAGGACAGGGGTTCGGCAGCCCCAGCATTTT. Encoded protein: CASRRTGVRQPQHF.

In this sample, this clonotype turned up a few times. The V gene is TRBV3-1, the J gene TRBJ2-2; 7 positions match TRBD2. V shed 3 bases and J 2 bases; nucleotides not matched to a gene: 6. CDR1 and CDR2 from the germline V gene are LGHDT and YNNKEL (reference sequence). The CDR3 is 16 residues long. This CDR3 is CASSHAGTINTGELFF. The CDR3 DNA reads as TGTGCCAGCAGCCACGCCGGGACTATCAACACCGGGGAGCTGTTTTTT.

A few counts support this clonotype. The J gene is TRBJ1-5, the V gene TRBV18; a weak D match, TRBD1 (5 bases). Per the germline V gene, CDR1 is KGHSH and CDR2 is LQKENI. The length of the CDR3 is 14 residues. The V and J ends lost 3 bases and 5 bases respectively, with 11 bases between them. CDR3: CASSPTGTDQPQHF. The CDR3 coding sequence is TGTGCCAGCTCACCCACTGGGACCGATCAGCCCCAGCATTTT.

This clonotype was seen only a few times. The chain joins TRBV7-6 to TRBJ2-1; a possible D gene is TRBD2 (7 bases). CDR1 and CDR2 from the germline V gene are SGHVS and FNYEAQ. Between the trimmed V and J ends, which lost 5 bases and 0 bases, there was a span of 17 bases. The CDR3 length is 17 residues. CDR3 protein: CASSARSGGISYNEQFF. CDR3 DNA sequence: TGTGCCAGCAGCGCAAGATCGGGGGGCATCTCCTACAATGAGCAGTTCTTC. Full variable domain (missing parts from reference TRBV7-6 and TRBJ2-1): GAGVSQSPRYKVTKRGQDVALRCDPISGHVSLYWYRQALGQGPEFLTYFNYEAQQDKSGLPNDRFSAERPEGSISTLTIQRTEQRDSAMYRCASSARSGGISYNEQFFGPGTRLTVL.

This clonotype was recorded a few times. The J gene is TRBJ2-3, the V gene TRBV3-1, with D tentatively TRBD2 (5 bases). V lost 4 bases and J 0 bases, leaving 17 bases between the germline ends. Germline CDR1 reads LGHDT; CDR2 reads YNNKEL (reference sequence). The CDR3 extends over 17 amino acids. CDR3 DNA: TGTGCCAGCAGCCTATCCGGTCGAGGGCTCAGCACAGATACGCAGTATTTT. It yields the protein CASSLSGRGLSTDTQYF.

The V gene is TRBV6-5, the J gene TRBJ1-3; D is possibly TRBD1 (6 bases). The CDR3 length is 16 residues. Trimming pared 2 bases from V and 2 bases from J, leaving 13 bases between. Germline V gene lookup returns CDR1 MNHEY and CDR2 SVGAGI. CDR3 coding DNA: TGTGCCAGCAGTTACGTCCAGGGGTCAGCTGGAAACACCATATATTTT. It specifies CASSYVQGSAGNTIYF.

This rearrangement joins TRBV29-1 to TRBJ2-7; maybe TRBD1 (5 bases). V dropped 3 bases and J dropped 2 bases, with 11 bases sitting between them. The CDR3 consists of 13 residues. The germline V gene has CDR1 SQVTM and CDR2 ANQGSEA. The CDR3 sequence is CSVDSQGTYEQYF. In DNA form, the CDR3 reads TGCAGCGTTGATAGTCAGGGCACCTACGAGCAGTACTTC.

This clonotype was seen more than once but under ten times. The V and J genes are TRBV20-1 and TRBJ2-1; 8 nucleotides align to TRBD2. The germline V gene encodes CDR1 DFQATT and CDR2 SNEGSKA (reference sequence). Losses at the gene ends were 0 bases for V and 7 bases for J; bases not matched to a gene: 20. The CDR3 runs 19 residues. The CDR3 DNA is TGCAGTGCTAGAGACAACACGCTCCAGCCAGGGACTAGGAGAAATGAGCAGTTCTTC. It encodes CSARDNTLQPGTRRNEQFF.

This chain connects TRBV20-1 to TRBJ1-1, with D unclear. Per the germline V gene, CDR1 is DFQATT and CDR2 is SNEGSKA (reference sequence). Trimming stripped 0 bases from V and 8 bases from J, with 7 bases between. The CDR3 spans 11 residues. CDR3 coding DNA: TGCAGTGCTAGAGAAGGCAGGGAAGCTTTCTTT. This translates into CSAREGREAFF.

This clonotype came up many times. The rearrangement uses TRBV20-1 and TRBJ1-4; 7 positions agree with TRBD1. Germline V gene lookup returns CDR1 DFQATT and CDR2 SNEGSKA (reference sequence). The ends lost 3 bases at V and 5 bases at J; junction bases unmatched: 3. The CDR3 is made up of 13 amino acids. CDR3 protein: CSASRGGNEKLFF. The CDR3 bases are TGCAGTGCTAGCAGGGGGGGGAATGAAAAACTGTTTTTT.

This clonotype was observed a handful of times. CDR3 DNA sequence: TGTGCCAGCAGCTTAGCTGGGACAGTCAACACAGATACGCAGTATTTT. Encoded protein: CASSLAGTVNTDTQYF. V and J are TRBV7-2 and TRBJ2-3, with 7 bases matching TRBD1. CDR1 SGHTA and CDR2 FQGNSA come from the germline V gene. This CDR3 is 16 amino acids long. J gave up 2 bases and V 0 bases, and 5 bases lay outside the gene matches.

This clonotype was counted a few times. The chain recombines TRBV12-3 or TRBV12-4 with TRBJ2-3; TRBD1 is a possible D gene (5 bases). V gave up 6 bases and J gave up 2 bases, with 9 bases separating them. The length of the CDR3 is 13 residues. The CDR3 DNA follows: TGTGCCAGCAGAACAGGCGACACAGATACGCAGTATTTT. This codes for CASRTGDTDTQYF.

The chain carries TRBV20-1 and TRBJ2-7; 8 bases are shared with TRBD2. CDR3 length equals 16 residues. CDR1 DFQATT and CDR2 SNEGSKA come from the germline V gene (reference sequence). V was pared by 3 bases and J by 0 bases, with 10 bases of the junction left unmatched. For the CDR3, the DNA is TGCAGTGCTAGGGGATGGGGTAGCGGGGCCTCCTACGAGCAGTACTTC. Translation: CSARGWGSGASYEQYF.

The chain carries TRBV20-1 and TRBJ2-1; tentatively, D is TRBD1 or TRBD2 (6 bases each). The CDR3 runs to 13 residues. V lost 7 bases to trimming and J lost 6 bases, with 16 bases between them. Germline CDR1 and CDR2: DFQATT and SNEGSKA (reference sequence). The CDR3 sequence: CSGTGAGPNEQFF. The CDR3 bases are TGCAGTGGGACGGGGGCCGGCCCCAATGAGCAGTTCTTC.

This clonotype was counted between two and nine times. This chain joins TRBV18 and TRBJ2-2; TRBD1 agrees at 8 bases. V lost 4 bases and J lost 4; bases outside the gene matches: 5. Per the germline V gene, CDR1 is KGHSH and CDR2 is LQKENI. This CDR3 has 15 residues. The CDR3, as DNA: TGTGCCAGCTCACGTGACAGGGGTCTCACCGGGGAGCTGTTTTTT. It is translated as CASSRDRGLTGELFF.

The V call is TRBV20-1, the J call TRBJ2-7; the match to TRBD1 covers 8 bases. CDR1 and CDR2 (germline): DFQATT, SNEGSKA (reference sequence). With V trimmed by 0 bases and J by 3 bases, 10 bases remained unmatched. This CDR3 has 16 amino acids. The CDR3 reads CSARDAAGGRSYEQYF. The CDR3 DNA follows: TGCAGTGCTAGAGATGCAGCAGGGGGCAGAAGCTACGAGCAGTACTTC.